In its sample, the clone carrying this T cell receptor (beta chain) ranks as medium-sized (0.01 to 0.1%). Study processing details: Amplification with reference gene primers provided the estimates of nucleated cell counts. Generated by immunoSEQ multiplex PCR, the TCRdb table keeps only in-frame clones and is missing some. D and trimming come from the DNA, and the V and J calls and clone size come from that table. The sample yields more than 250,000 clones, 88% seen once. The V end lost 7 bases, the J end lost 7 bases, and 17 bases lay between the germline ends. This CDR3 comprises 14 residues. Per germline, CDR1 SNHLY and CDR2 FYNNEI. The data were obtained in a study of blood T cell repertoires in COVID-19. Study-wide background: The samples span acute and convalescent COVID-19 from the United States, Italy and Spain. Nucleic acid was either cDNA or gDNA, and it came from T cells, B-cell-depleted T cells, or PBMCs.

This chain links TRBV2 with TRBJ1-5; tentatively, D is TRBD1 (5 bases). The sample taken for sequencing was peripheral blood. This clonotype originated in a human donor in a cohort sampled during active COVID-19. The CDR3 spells CASTAGEGRQPQHF. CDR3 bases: TGTGCCAGCACTGCCGGGGAGGGACGGCAGCCCCAGCATTTT.